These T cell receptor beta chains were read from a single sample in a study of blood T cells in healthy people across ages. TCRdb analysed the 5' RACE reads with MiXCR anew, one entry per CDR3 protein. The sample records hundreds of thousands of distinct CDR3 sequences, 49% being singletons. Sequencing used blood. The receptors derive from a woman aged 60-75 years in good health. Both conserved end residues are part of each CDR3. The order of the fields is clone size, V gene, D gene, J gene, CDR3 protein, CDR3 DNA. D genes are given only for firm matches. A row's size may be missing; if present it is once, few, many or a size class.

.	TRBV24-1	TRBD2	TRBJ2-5	CATGLEANEQYF	TGTGCCACGGGACTAGAGGCCAATGAGCAGTACTTC
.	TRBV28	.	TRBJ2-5	CASSLHPKGRETQYF	TGTGCCAGCAGTTTACACCCCAAGGGGCGAGAGACCCAGTACTTC
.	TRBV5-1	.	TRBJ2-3	CASSLMVDFSTDTQYF	TGCGCCAGCAGCTTGATGGTTGACTTCTCCACAGATACGCAGTATTTT
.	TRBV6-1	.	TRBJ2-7	CASSVTGNTYEQYF	TGTGCCAGCAGTGTAACAGGGAACACCTACGAGCAGTACTTC
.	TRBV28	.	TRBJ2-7	CASLGRMTHKDEQYF	TGTGCCAGCCTGGGTAGAATGACCCATAAGGACGAGCAGTACTTC
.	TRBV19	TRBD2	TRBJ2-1	CASKAGDRYNEQFF	TGTGCCAGTAAGGCGGGAGATAGATACAATGAGCAGTTCTTC
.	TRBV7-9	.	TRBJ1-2	CASSPSFGGLGYGYTF	TGTGCCAGCAGCCCTTCATTTGGGGGGCTTGGCTATGGCTACACCTTC
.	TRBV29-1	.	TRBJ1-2	CSGVEGYGYTF	TGCAGCGGTGTGGAGGGCTATGGCTACACCTTC
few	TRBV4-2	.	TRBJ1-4	CASSPNQGPMNEKLFF	TGTGCCAGCAGCCCAAATCAAGGCCCAATGAATGAAAAACTGTTTTTT
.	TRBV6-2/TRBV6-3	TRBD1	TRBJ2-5	CASSYAGQGRETQYF	TGTGCCAGCAGTTACGCCGGACAGGGCAGGGAGACCCAGTACTTC
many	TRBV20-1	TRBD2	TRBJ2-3	CSASGLAGAPDTQYF	TGCAGTGCGTCCGGACTAGCGGGAGCCCCGGATACGCAGTATTTT
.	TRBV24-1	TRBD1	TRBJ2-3	CATSAPKARQGIGTDTQYF	TGTGCCACCAGTGCCCCTAAGGCCCGACAGGGGATTGGCACAGATACGCAGTATTTT
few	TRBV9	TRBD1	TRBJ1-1	CASSKGQGANTEAFF	TGTGCCAGCAGCAAGGGACAGGGGGCAAACACTGAAGCTTTCTTT
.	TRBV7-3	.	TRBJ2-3	CASSPELVGTTDTQYF	TGTGCCAGCAGCCCGGAACTAGTTGGGACTACAGATACGCAGTATTTT
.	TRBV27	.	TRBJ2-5	CASSPLLGTETQYF	TGTGCCAGCAGTCCTCTTCTGGGGACGGAGACCCAGTACTTC
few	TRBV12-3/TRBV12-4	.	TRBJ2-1	CASSSLGNEQFF	TGTGCCAGCAGTTCCCTGGGGAATGAGCAGTTCTTC
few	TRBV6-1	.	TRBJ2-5	CASTTTRGEQETQYF	TGTGCCAGCACCACGACTAGGGGTGAGCAAGAGACCCAGTACTTC
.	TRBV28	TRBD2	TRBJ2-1	CASSLSSGKVNEQFF	TGTGCCAGCAGTTTAAGTAGCGGGAAGGTAAATGAGCAGTTCTTC